This is a list of T cell receptor beta chains from one sample in a study of blood T cell repertoires in COVID-19. Data came from immunoSEQ multiplex PCR; TCRdb stores just in-frame clones and leaves some out. This sample has just under 150,000 clones, with roughly nine tenths found just once. Input material: peripheral blood. The origin of the receptors is a human donor in a cohort sampled during active COVID-19. The conserved cysteine and the conserved F or W are not part of the CDR3 here. Each record gives: V gene, clone size, CDR3 protein. Not all rows give a size; the values are once, few, many and, for expanded clones, a class.

TRBV5-1,NA,ASSWWGRADTQY
TRBV5-4,NA,ASSFGTGGFGNTIY
TRBV6-1,NA,ASSALRGGQTGELF
TRBV28,NA,ASSLGPRGQSSYNEQF
TRBV10-1,few,ASTPEAGFYGYT
TRBV7-3,NA,ASSPGQQETQY
TRBV7-2,NA,ASSLQASGGAYNEQF
TRBV6-2/TRBV6-3,NA,ASSYTRQSQETQY
TRBV7-2,NA,ASSLSGNTEAF
TRBV7-9,NA,ASSLRGTLSDTQY
TRBV11-3,NA,ASSLGTNSYEQY
TRBV7-3,NA,ASSLTSGGARTGELF
TRBV10-3,NA,AISEGQGGHNEQF
TRBV7-9,NA,ASSLADGTYGYT
TRBV6-5,NA,ASWEGGGMYTQY
TRBV7-9,NA,ASSYTGVMNTEAF